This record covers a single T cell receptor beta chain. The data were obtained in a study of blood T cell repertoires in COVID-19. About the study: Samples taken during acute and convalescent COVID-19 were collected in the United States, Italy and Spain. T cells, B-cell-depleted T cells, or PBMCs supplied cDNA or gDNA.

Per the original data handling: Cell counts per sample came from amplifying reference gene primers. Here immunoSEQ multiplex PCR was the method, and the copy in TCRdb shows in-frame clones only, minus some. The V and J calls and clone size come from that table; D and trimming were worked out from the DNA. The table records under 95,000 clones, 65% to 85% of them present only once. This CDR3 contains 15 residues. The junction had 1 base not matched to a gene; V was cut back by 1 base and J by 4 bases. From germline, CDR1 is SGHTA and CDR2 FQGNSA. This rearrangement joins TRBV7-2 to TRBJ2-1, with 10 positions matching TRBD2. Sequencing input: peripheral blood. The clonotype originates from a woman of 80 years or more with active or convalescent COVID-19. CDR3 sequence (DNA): TGTGCCAGCAGCTTAGTTAGCGGGGGGTACAATGAGCAGTTCTTC. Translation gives CASSLVSGGYNEQFF.